The rows below give T cell receptor beta chains drawn from one sample of a study of molecular identifiers for immune sequencing clone quantification. TCRdb recomputed calls from the PCR reads with MiXCR, one row per CDR3 protein. The sample holds approximately 550,000 distinct CDR3 sequences, about 22% seen once. Specimen: naive CD8+ T cells from blood, with Jurkat cell RNA spiked in. These receptor sequences come from a human donor in good health. Some libraries in this study had Jurkat cell RNA spiked in. The CDR3 runs from the conserved cysteine through the conserved F or W. Fields, in order: clone size, D gene, V gene, J gene, CDR3 protein. The D gene is left open where the match is weak. Not every row has a clone size; where given, it reads once, few, many or a size class.

>many|-|TRBV7-9|TRBJ2-3
CASSRGGDTQYF
>-|TRBD2|TRBV20-1|TRBJ2-3
CSAQGLAGGDTQYF
>many|-|TRBV12-3/TRBV12-4|TRBJ1-1
CASSLSRDSPPLEAFF
>many|-|TRBV6-2/TRBV6-3|TRBJ1-2
CASSYGLNYGYTF
>few|TRBD2|TRBV20-1|TRBJ2-1
CSARDILAGQLNEQFF
>few|-|TRBV27|TRBJ2-1
CASSFGRGRGNEQFF
>few|-|TRBV12-3/TRBV12-4|TRBJ2-5
CASSSPTKETQYF
>-|TRBD1|TRBV7-6|TRBJ2-1
CASSISQGAYNEQFF
>few|-|TRBV4-3|TRBJ1-3
CASSQDAQNSGNTIYF
>few|-|TRBV11-2|TRBJ2-2
CASLPNTGELFF
>-|-|TRBV9|TRBJ2-5
CASSVDLAETQYF
>many|-|TRBV29-1|TRBJ1-1
CSVETMNTEAFF
>few|-|TRBV20-1|TRBJ2-1
CSARDNGGRSSYNEQFF
>many|-|TRBV30|TRBJ1-4
CAWDTGDEKLFF
>-|-|TRBV24-1|TRBJ1-1
CATSGRGTEAFF
>-|-|TRBV4-3|TRBJ1-5
CASSQDRRAGSNQPQHF
>few|-|TRBV27|TRBJ2-7
CASSPLEGSSYEQYF
>few|TRBD2|TRBV7-9|TRBJ2-2
CASSLWVAGAKNTGELFF